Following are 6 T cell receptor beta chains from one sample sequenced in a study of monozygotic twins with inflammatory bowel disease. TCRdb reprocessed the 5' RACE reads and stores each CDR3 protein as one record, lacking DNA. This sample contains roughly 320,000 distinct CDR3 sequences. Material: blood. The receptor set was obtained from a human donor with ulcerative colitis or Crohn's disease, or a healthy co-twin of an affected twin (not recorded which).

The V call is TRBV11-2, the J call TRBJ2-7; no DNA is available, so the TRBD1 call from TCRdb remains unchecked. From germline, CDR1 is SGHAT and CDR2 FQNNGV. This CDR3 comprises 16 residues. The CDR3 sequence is CASSIRDRAPTYEQYF.

The CDR3 is CASSLSQQGQGDTQYF. The chain employs TRBV7-2 and TRBJ2-3; the TRBD1 assignment by TCRdb is unverifiable without DNA. The CDR3 has 16 amino acids. The germline CDR1 and CDR2 sequences are SGHTA and FQGNSA. Combining the CDR3 with reference TRBV7-2 and TRBJ2-3 gives the whole variable domain GAGVSQSPSNKVTEKGKDVELRCDPISGHTALYWYRQSLGQGLEFLIYFQGNSAPDKSGLPSDRFSAERTGGSVSTLTIQRTQQEDSAVYLCASSLSQQGQGDTQYFGPGTRLTVL.

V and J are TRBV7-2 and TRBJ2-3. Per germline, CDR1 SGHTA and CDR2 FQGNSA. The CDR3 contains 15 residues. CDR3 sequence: CASSLVFSSTDTQYF.

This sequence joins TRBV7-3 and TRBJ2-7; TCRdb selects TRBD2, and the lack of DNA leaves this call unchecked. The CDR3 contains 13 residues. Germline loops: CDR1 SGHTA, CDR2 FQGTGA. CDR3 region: CASSPHGTGEQYF. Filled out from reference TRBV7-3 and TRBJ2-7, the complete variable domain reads GAGVSQTPSNKVTEKGKYVELRCDPISGHTALYWYRQSLGQGPEFLIYFQGTGAADDSGLPNDRFFAVRPEGSVSTLKIQRTERGDSAVYLCASSPHGTGEQYFGPGTRLTVT.

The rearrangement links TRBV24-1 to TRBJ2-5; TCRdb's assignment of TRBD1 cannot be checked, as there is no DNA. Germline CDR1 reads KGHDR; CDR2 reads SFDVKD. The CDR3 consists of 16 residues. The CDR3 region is CATSDPTDRTGETQYF.

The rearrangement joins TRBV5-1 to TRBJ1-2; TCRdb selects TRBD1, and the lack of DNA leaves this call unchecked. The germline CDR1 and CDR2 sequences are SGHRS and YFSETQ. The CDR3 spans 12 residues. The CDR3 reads CASSGTGEGYTF.